The 29 T cell receptor beta chains in this list originate from one sample, sequenced in a study of regulatory T cells in long-lasting Graves disease. The authors built TCR beta libraries using iRepertoire HTBI primers and Arm-PCR of CDR3 regions. Each CDR3 protein gets one entry after TCRdb re-called the multiplex PCR reads with MiXCR. Here the sample spans 350,000 to 450,000 distinct CDR3 sequences, more than 20% being singletons. The time point denotes: persistent/refractory GD, antithyroid drugs over 5 years with positive TRAb. Scientists built the TCR library using RNA that was extracted from PBMCs. Sequenced material: peripheral blood mononuclear cells (PBMCs), taken when the disease was refractory, from a patient treated with antithyroid drugs. Every receptor here comes from a female donor with Graves disease.

This clonotype was observed a few times. CDR3 DNA sequence: TGTGCCAGCAAGGGGAACTTCGCGAACACCGGGGAGCTGTTTTTT. It specifies CASKGNFANTGELFF. The V and J genes are TRBV7-6 and TRBJ2-2; D possibly corresponds to TRBD1 (5 bases). Per germline, CDR1 SGHVS and CDR2 FNYEAQ. Trimming removed 7 bases at V and 0 bases at J, with 12 bases between. The CDR3 has 15 amino acids.

In regard to this clonotype: Germline is not matched at one junction end, which may reflect a read error. The J gene is TRBJ1-5, the V gene TRBV7-2; D might be TRBD1 (6 bases). CDR3 length equals 14 residues. Germline-derived CDR1 and CDR2 are SGHTA and FQGNSA. CDR3 protein: CASSFRDTNQPQHF. The CDR3 nucleotides read TGTGCCAGCAGCTTCCGGGACACTAATCAGCCCCAACATTTT.

This clonotype has more than one count but fewer than ten. Likely a read error: the CDR3 ends without its conserved phenylalanine or tryptophan. This chain connects TRBV6-1 to TRBJ1-1; D call uncertain. Trimming pared 6 bases from V and 9 bases from J, leaving 17 bases between. This CDR3 has 13 amino acids. CDR1 is MNHNS, CDR2 SASEGT, per germline. The CDR3 region has the DNA TGTGCCAGCAGGAGAGACCTAGGGCCTCAAGCTTTCCTT. This translates into CASRRDLGPQAFL.

Turning to this clonotype: At one of its ends the junction is not consistent with the germline gene, which may arise from a read error. V is TRBV27 and J is TRBJ2-7; 10 bases map to TRBD1. Germline-derived CDR1 and CDR2 are MNHEY and SMNVEV (reference sequence). This CDR3 comprises 15 residues. The CDR3: CASSQPGQGRIEQHF. The CDR3, as DNA: TGTGCCAGCAGTCAACCGGGACAGGGGAGGATCGAGCAGCACTTC.

This clonotype was detected ten times or more. The chain uses TRBV30 and TRBJ1-6; 7 bases match TRBD1. V was pared by 1 base and J by 9 bases, with 6 bases of the junction left unmatched. Germline CDR1 GTSNPN, CDR2 SVGIG (reference sequence). There are 14 residues in the CDR3. The CDR3 DNA is TGTGCCTGGAGTGCGACAGGGCGGGGTTCACCCCTCCACTTT. Translating it yields CAWSATGRGSPLHF.

This clonotype was counted at least ten times. The genes are TRBV12-3 or TRBV12-4 and TRBJ2-7; tentatively, D is TRBD1 or TRBD2 (5 bases each). V was clipped by 5 bases and J by 3 bases, with 8 bases between them. CDR3 length: 12 amino acids. CDR3: CASSRDVYEQYF. CDR3 sequence (DNA): TGTGCCAGCAGTCGGGACGTCTACGAGCAGTACTTC.

This clonotype has more than one count but fewer than ten. The rearrangement joins TRBV12-3 or TRBV12-4 to TRBJ2-2; 7 bases line up with TRBD2. Trimming took 4 bases from V and 0 from J; bases not matched to a gene: 8. CDR3 length: 17 residues. The CDR3 region is CASSSPSGAANTGELFF. The CDR3 DNA is TGTGCCAGCAGTTCCCCTAGCGGTGCCGCGAACACCGGGGAGCTGTTTTTT.

The V gene is TRBV15, the J gene TRBJ2-1; D is possibly TRBD2 (6 bases). This CDR3 spans 12 amino acids. In germline, CDR1 is LNHNV, CDR2 YYDKDF (reference sequence). The V gene lost 5 bases and the J gene lost 6 bases, with 8 bases spanning the gap. CDR3 nucleotides: TGTGCCACCAGCGGTAGCGGCAATGAGCAGTTCTTC. This encodes CATSGSGNEQFF.

This chain joins TRBV6-1 and TRBJ1-6; TRBD1 aligns across 9 bases. The CDR3 totals 13 residues. Trimming removed 10 bases from V and 9 bases from J; junction bases left unmatched: 7. Looked up from germline, CDR1 is MNHNS and CDR2 is SASEGT. CDR3 in DNA: TGTGCCATAAGGGACAGGGCCACTTCACCCCTCCACTTT. It specifies CAIRDRATSPLHF.

This clonotype was picked up many times. DNA for the CDR3: TGTGCTAGTGGAAAACAGGGCTACGAGCAGTACTTC. Residues: CASGKQGYEQYF. The chain combines TRBV12-5 with TRBJ2-7; possibly TRBD1 for D (6 bases). The CDR3 has 12 amino acids. V lost 6 bases and J lost 3, with 9 bases in between. Germline assignment: CDR1 LGHNT and CDR2 FRNRAP.

This clonotype was detected many times. One end of the junction does not line up with germline, which may come from a read error. The chain recombines TRBV28 with TRBJ1-4, with D perhaps TRBD1 (6 bases). The CDR3 runs to 16 residues. Germline V lookup: CDR1 MDHEN, CDR2 SYDVKM. CDR3 in DNA: TGTGCCTGCAGTTTATCGGGGGGGCAGATACTTGAAAAACTGTTTTTT. It codes for CACSLSGGQILEKLFF.

The chain links TRBV5-1 to TRBJ1-1; tentatively, D is TRBD1 (6 bases). The V end lost 2 bases, the J end lost 4 bases, and 24 bases lay between the germline ends. Per the germline V gene, CDR1 is SGHRS and CDR2 is YFSETQ. The CDR3 loop spans 18 amino acids. The CDR3 reads CASSFSETGPLRGTEAFF. The DNA for the CDR3 is TGCGCCAGCAGCTTCTCTGAGACAGGCCCCCTTAGGGGCACTGAAGCTTTCTTT.

This clonotype was seen more than once but under ten times. This rearrangement joins TRBV4-3 to TRBJ1-2; 7 bases fit TRBD1. The CDR3 is 14 amino acids. After removal of 0 bases from V and 4 bases from J, the junction contained 2 bases not matched to a gene. CDR1 and CDR2 from the germline V gene are LGHNA and YSLEER. The CDR3 protein is CASSQDQGVYGYTF. The CDR3 nucleotides are TGCGCCAGCAGCCAAGATCAGGGGGTCTATGGCTACACCTTC.

V gene TRBV10-3 combines with J gene TRBJ2-3, with D possibly TRBD2 on 6 matching bases. V was clipped by 4 bases and J by 2 bases, with 16 bases between them. CDR3 length: 16 amino acids. Germline V CDR1 and CDR2: ENHRY, SYGVKD. In nucleotides, the CDR3 is TGTGCCATCAGTGGGGCTGGCGGGGCGGACACAGATACGCAGTATTTT. Protein product: CAISGAGGADTDTQYF.

This clonotype was detected many times. V is TRBV28 and J is TRBJ1-5; unclear D gene. This CDR3 is 13 amino acids long. Germline CDR1 MDHEN, CDR2 SYDVKM. Between the trimmed V and J ends, which lost 2 bases and 6 bases, there was a span of 8 bases. The CDR3, as DNA: TGTGCCAGCAGTTTAGAATTCGGTCAGCCCCAGCATTTT. Protein: CASSLEFGQPQHF.

This clonotype appeared many times. V gene TRBV28 combines with J gene TRBJ2-2; D is perhaps TRBD2 (5 bases). Germline CDR1 is MDHEN and CDR2 is SYDVKM. V shed 4 bases and J shed 7 bases, with 13 bases lying between them. The CDR3 consists of 14 residues. CDR3 loop: CASSSDLGSGELFF. For the CDR3, the DNA is TGTGCCAGCAGTTCGGACTTAGGGAGCGGGGAGCTGTTTTTT.

This clonotype was picked up one time. The genes are TRBV24-1 and TRBJ2-1; unclear D gene. The CDR3 runs 16 residues. Germline CDR1 reads KGHDR; CDR2 reads SFDVKD. Trimming pared 3 bases from V and 7 bases from J, leaving 18 bases between. The CDR3 nucleotides are TGTGCCACCAGTGATAACGACAAGTCGCAATATAATGAGCAGTTCTTC. This sequence encodes CATSDNDKSQYNEQFF.

This clonotype came up many times. V is TRBV5-4 and J is TRBJ2-5, with TRBD2 matching over 10 bases. Trimming cost V 6 bases and J 5 bases; bases outside gene matches: 22. The CDR3 runs 19 residues. In germline, CDR1 is SGHNT, CDR2 YYREEE (reference sequence). CDR3: CASTLGTQGASGSYETQYF. The CDR3, as DNA: TGTGCCAGCACCCTTGGGACCCAGGGAGCTAGCGGGAGCTATGAGACCCAGTACTTC.

This chain joins TRBV11-2 and TRBJ2-3; 12 nucleotides agree with TRBD2. Germline loops: CDR1 SGHAT, CDR2 FQNNGV. V shed 0 bases and J 6 bases; nucleotides not matched to a gene: 7. The CDR3 runs to 17 residues. CDR3 DNA: TGTGCCAGCAGCTTAGAAGGGACTAGCGGGCGTACGGATACGCAGTATTTT. Encoded protein: CASSLEGTSGRTDTQYF.

This clonotype was counted between two and nine times. This chain joins TRBV7-9 and TRBJ1-1, with D possibly matching TRBD1 (5 bases). CDR1 is SEHNR and CDR2 is FQNEAQ in the germline V gene (reference sequence). The CDR3 is made up of 13 amino acids. The CDR3 sequence: CAAQPGGATEAFF. DNA for the CDR3: TGTGCTGCTCAACCGGGGGGAGCCACTGAAGCTTTCTTT.

This clonotype was seen ten or more times. J is TRBJ2-7 and V is TRBV7-8, with D perhaps given as TRBD1 or TRBD2 (5 bases each). The CDR3 has 16 residues. Germline lookup yields CDR1 SGHVS and CDR2 FQNEAQ. V lost 6 bases to trimming and J lost 0 bases, with 18 bases between them. CDR3 bases: TGTGCCAGCAGGTCAACCGGGACGGGGAGCTCCTACGAGCAGTACTTC. Amino acids: CASRSTGTGSSYEQYF.

This clonotype was seen more than once but under ten times. The rearrangement links TRBV6-9 to TRBJ1-1, with 8 positions matching TRBD1. The CDR3 is 17 residues long. Germline CDR1 reads MNHGY; CDR2 reads SVAAGI. The V and J ends lost 3 bases and 4 bases, in that order; junction bases with no gene match: 13. The CDR3 sequence: CASSYPQGPGGGTEAFF. For the CDR3, the DNA is TGTGCCAGCAGTTACCCCCAGGGGCCAGGGGGCGGCACTGAAGCTTTCTTT.

The V call is TRBV27, the J call TRBJ2-7, with D possibly being TRBD2 (6 bases). Trimming shortened V by 0 bases and J by 3 bases, and 15 bases separated the two germline ends. Germline V gene lookup returns CDR1 MNHEY and CDR2 SMNVEV (reference sequence). This CDR3 has 16 amino acids. CDR3 nucleotides: TGTGCCAGCAGTTTATCGACTAGTATGAGTGGCTACGAGCAGTACTTC. It yields the protein CASSLSTSMSGYEQYF.

Turning to this clonotype: This may stem from a read error, because a much larger clone lies one nucleotide away. The chain recombines TRBV2 with TRBJ2-7, with 9 positions matching TRBD1. The CDR3 sequence is 16 residues long. V dropped 3 bases and J dropped 9; count of bases not matched to a gene: 15. From germline, CDR1 is SNHLY and CDR2 FYNNEI. The CDR3 loop is CASSEGGTGPRGGQYF. The CDR3 nucleotides read TGTGCCAGCAGTGAGGGTGGGACAGGGCCGAGGGGAGGGCAGTACTTC.

This clonotype was found a few times. The V gene is TRBV20-1, the J gene TRBJ2-3; D is possibly TRBD2 (6 bases). This CDR3 comprises 13 residues. V was clipped by 3 bases and J by 1 base, with 8 bases between them. Looked up from germline, CDR1 is DFQATT and CDR2 is SNEGSKA (reference sequence). CDR3 DNA sequence: TGCAGTGCTAGTGTAGCGGGCACAGATACGCAGTATTTT. Its translation is CSASVAGTDTQYF.

There are a few counts of this clonotype. The rearrangement uses TRBV28 and TRBJ2-7, with 8 bases lining up with TRBD1. This CDR3 is 16 amino acids long. Per the germline V gene, CDR1 is MDHEN and CDR2 is SYDVKM. V lost 4 bases, J lost 3 bases, and 11 bases stayed unmatched. The CDR3 DNA follows: TGTGCCAGCAGTTCGACAGGGGACCCCACCAACTACGAGCAGTACTTC. This gives the protein CASSSTGDPTNYEQYF.

This clonotype has ten or more counts. The genes are TRBV20-1 and TRBJ1-1; 8 nucleotides align to TRBD1. The V gene's germline CDR1 is DFQATT and CDR2 SNEGSKA (reference sequence). This CDR3 has 12 residues. V lost 6 bases and J lost 5; bases outside the gene matches: 5. The CDR3 DNA follows: TGCAGTGCCCCGACAGGGGAAACTGAAGCTTTCTTT. Its translation is CSAPTGETEAFF.

The chain combines TRBV19 with TRBJ1-1, with 7 bases fitting TRBD1. The CDR3 extends over 12 amino acids. Unmatched junction bases numbered 4, after V lost 9 bases and J lost 3 bases. The germline CDR1 and CDR2 sequences are LNHDA and SQIVND (reference sequence). The CDR3 loop reads CASTTGDTEAFF. The CDR3 DNA reads as TGTGCCAGCACAACAGGGGACACTGAAGCTTTCTTT.

The V call is TRBV29-1, the J call TRBJ2-7; unclear D gene. Germline CDR1 and CDR2: SQVTM and ANQGSEA. Trimming cost V 0 bases and J 3 bases, with 15 bases left between them. The CDR3 loop spans 15 amino acids. CDR3 nucleotides: TGCAGCGTTGAAGAGACGGAGTCTCCAGGCTACGAGCAGTACTTC. Translating it yields CSVEETESPGYEQYF.